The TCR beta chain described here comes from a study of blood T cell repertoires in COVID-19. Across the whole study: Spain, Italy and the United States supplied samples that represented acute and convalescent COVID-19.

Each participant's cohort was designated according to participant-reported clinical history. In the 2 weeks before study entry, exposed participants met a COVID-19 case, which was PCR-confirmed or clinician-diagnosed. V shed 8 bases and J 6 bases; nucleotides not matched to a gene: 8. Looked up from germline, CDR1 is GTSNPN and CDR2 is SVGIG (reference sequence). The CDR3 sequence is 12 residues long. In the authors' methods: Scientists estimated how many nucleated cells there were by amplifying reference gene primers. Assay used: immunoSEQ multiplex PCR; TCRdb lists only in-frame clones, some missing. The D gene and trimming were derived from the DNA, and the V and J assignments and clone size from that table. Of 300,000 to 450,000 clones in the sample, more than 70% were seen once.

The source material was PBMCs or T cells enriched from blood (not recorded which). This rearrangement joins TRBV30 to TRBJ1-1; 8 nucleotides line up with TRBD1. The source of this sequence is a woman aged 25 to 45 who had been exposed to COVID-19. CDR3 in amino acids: CATGQGSPEAFF. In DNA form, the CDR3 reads TGTGCCACCGGACAGGGAAGTCCTGAAGCTTTCTTT. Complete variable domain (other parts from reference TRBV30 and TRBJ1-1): SQTIHQWPATLVQPVGSPLSLECTVEGTSNPNLYWYRQAAGRGLQLLFYSVGIGQISSEVPQNLSASRPQDRQFILSSKKLLLSDSGFYLCATGQGSPEAFFGQGTRLTVV.